This T cell receptor (beta chain) was found in a study of regulatory T cells in long-lasting Graves disease. Sample time point: newly diagnosed GD, antithyroid drugs for less than 3 months. PBMCs were the source of the RNA used for TCR sequencing. This CDR3 comprises 13 residues. Germline V gene data show CDR1 as SNHLY and CDR2 as FYNNEI. Trimming left V 9 bases short and J 1 base short, with 9 bases between. Sequencing libraries for TCR beta were prepared with iRepertoire HTBI primers and Arm-PCR of CDR3 regions. In TCRdb, the multiplex PCR reads were re-called with MiXCR into one record per CDR3 protein. The data hold about 540,000 distinct CDR3 sequences, with about 13% observed a single time. This clonotype was counted at least ten times. These data were likewise used in another study, on T cells in Graves' hyperthyroidism and ophthalmopathy.

This specimen was peripheral blood mononuclear cells (PBMCs), taken at new diagnosis, from a patient treated with antithyroid drugs. The TCR sequence derives from a man aged 30 to 45 with Graves disease. The chain carries TRBV2 and TRBJ2-2; D is ambiguous. CDR3 sequence (DNA): TGTGCCAGTAAAAGAGGGAACACCGGGGAGCTGTTTTTT. Protein sequence: CASKRGNTGELFF.